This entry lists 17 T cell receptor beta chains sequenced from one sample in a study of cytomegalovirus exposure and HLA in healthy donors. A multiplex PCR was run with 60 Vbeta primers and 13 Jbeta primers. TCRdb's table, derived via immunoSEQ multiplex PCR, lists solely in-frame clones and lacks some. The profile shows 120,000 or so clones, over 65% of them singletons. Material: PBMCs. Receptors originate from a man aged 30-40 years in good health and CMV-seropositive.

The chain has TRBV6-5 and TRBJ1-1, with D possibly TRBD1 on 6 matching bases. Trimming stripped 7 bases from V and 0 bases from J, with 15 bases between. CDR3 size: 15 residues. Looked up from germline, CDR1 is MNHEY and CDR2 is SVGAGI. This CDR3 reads CASTPGVGVNTEAFF. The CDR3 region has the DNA TGTGCCAGCACACCAGGGGTCGGGGTGAACACTGAAGCTTTCTTT.

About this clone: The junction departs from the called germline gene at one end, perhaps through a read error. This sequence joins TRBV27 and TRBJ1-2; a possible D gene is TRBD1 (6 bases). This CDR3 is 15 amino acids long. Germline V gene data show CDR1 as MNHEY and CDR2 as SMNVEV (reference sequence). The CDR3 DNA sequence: TGTGCCAGCAGTTTATACTACAGGGAAAACTTTGGCTACACCTTC. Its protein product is CASSLYYRENFGYTF.

CDR3 protein: CASSLGGLASYEQYF. In nucleotides, the CDR3 is TGCGCCAGCAGCTTGGGTGGTTTGGCCTCCTACGAGCAGTACTTC. The chain couples TRBV5-1 to TRBJ2-7; no reliable D call. The CDR3 contains 15 residues. V shed 0 bases and J shed 0 bases, with 10 bases lying between them. Germline-derived CDR1 and CDR2 are SGHRS and YFSETQ.

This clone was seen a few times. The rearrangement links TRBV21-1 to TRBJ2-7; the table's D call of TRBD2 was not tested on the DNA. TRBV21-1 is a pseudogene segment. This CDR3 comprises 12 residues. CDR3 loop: CASKLIPYEQYF. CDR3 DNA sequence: TGTGCCAGCAAACTCATTCCCTACGAGCAGTACTTC.

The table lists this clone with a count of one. This CDR3 is CASSSTSTDTQYF. In DNA form, the CDR3 reads TGTGCCAGCAGTTCGACTAGCACAGATACGCAGTATTTT. This chain links TRBV6-1 with TRBJ2-3; no firm D call. Germline lookup yields CDR1 MNHNS and CDR2 SASEGT. The V gene lost 5 bases and the J gene lost 0 bases, with 6 bases spanning the gap. The CDR3 runs 13 residues.

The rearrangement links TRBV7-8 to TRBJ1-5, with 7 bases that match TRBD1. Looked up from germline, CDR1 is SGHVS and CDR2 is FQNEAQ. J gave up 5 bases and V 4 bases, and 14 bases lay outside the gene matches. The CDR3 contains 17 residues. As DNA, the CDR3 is TGTGCCAGCAGCTCACACCCGGACAGGTTCAGGGATCAGCCCCAGCATTTT. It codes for CASSSHPDRFRDQPQHF.

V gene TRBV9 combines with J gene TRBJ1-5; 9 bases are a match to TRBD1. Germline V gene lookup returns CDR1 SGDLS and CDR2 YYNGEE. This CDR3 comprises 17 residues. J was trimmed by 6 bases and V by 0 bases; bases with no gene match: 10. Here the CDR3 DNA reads TGTGCCAGCAGCGTAGGGCCCGGGACAGGGATCGGTCAGCCCCAGCATTTT. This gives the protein CASSVGPGTGIGQPQHF.

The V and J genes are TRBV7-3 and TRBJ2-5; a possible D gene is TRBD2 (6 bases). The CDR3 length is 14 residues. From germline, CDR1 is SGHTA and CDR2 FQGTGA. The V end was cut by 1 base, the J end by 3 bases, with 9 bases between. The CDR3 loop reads CASSLIREEETQYF. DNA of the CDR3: TGTGCCAGCAGCTTAATCAGGGAGGAAGAGACCCAGTACTTC. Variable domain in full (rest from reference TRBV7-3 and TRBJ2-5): GAGVSQTPSNKVTEKGKYVELRCDPISGHTALYWYRQSLGQGPEFLIYFQGTGAADDSGLPNDRFFAVRPEGSVSTLKIQRTERGDSAVYLCASSLIREEETQYFGPGTRLLVL.

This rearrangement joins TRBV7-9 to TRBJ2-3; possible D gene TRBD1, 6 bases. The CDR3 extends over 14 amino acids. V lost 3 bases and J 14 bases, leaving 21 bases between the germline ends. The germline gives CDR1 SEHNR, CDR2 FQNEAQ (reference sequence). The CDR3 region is CASSFVSLDSHTYF. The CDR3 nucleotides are TGTGCCAGCAGCTTCGTTTCCCTGGACAGTCATACGTATTTT.

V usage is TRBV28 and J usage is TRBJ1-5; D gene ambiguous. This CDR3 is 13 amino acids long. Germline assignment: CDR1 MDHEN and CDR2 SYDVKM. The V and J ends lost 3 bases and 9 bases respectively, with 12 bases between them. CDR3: CASSLHHQAPQHF. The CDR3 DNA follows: TGTGCCAGCAGTTTGCACCACCAAGCGCCCCAGCATTTT.

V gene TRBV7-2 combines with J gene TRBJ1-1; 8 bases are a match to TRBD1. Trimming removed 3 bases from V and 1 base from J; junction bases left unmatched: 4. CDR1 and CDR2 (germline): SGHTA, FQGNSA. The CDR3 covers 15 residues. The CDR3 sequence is CASSLATGGNTEAFF. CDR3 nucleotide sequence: TGTGCCAGCAGCTTGGCCACAGGGGGGAACACTGAAGCTTTCTTT.

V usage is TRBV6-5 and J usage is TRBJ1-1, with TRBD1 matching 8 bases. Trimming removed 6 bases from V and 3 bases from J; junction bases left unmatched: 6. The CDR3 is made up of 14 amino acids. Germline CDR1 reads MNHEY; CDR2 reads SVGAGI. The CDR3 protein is CASRRTGRDTEAFF. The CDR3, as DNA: TGTGCCAGCAGAAGGACAGGGCGGGACACTGAAGCTTTCTTT.

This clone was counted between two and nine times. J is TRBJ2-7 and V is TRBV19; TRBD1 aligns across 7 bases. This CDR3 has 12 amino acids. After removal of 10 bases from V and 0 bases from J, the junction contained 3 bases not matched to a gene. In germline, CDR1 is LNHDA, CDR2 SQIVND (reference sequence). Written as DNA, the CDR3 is TGTGCCAAAACAGGGGTCTCCTACGAGCAGTACTTC. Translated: CAKTGVSYEQYF.

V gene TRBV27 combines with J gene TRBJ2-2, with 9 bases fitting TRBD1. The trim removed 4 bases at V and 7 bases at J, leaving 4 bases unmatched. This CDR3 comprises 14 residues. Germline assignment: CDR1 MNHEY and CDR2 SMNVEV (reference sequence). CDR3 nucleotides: TGTGCCAGCAGTTGGACAGGGGCGGGCGGGGAGCTGTTTTTT. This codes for CASSWTGAGGELFF.

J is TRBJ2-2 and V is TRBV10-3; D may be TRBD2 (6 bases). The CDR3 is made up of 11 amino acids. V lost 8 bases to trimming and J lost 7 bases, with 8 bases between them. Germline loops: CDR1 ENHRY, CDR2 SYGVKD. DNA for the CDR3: TGTGCCATCCGGGGGAGCGGGGAGCTGTTTTTT. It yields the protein CAIRGSGELFF.

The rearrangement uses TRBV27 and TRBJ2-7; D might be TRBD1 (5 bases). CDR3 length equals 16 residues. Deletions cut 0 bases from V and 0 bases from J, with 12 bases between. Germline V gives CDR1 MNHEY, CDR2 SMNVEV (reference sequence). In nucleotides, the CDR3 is TGTGCCAGCAGTTTATCCGGCAGGGCTTCCTCCTACGAGCAGTACTTC. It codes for CASSLSGRASSYEQYF.

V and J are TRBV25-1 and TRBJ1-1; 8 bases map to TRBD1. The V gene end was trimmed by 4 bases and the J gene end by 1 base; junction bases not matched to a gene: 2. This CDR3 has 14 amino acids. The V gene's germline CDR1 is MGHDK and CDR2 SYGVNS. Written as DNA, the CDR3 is TGTGCCAGCAGTGGGGACAGGAGGAACACTGAAGCTTTCTTT. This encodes CASSGDRRNTEAFF.